This is a list of T cell receptor beta chains from one sample in a study of control samples from healthy donors and cancer patients. Repertoires were generated with immunoSEQ multiplex PCR, while TCRdb's copy carries only in-frame clones and drops some. The data show over 100,000 clones, 90% seen once. Sequenced material: blood. All receptors come from a human donor in good health. The donor label of this sample is uncertain. The CDR3 runs from the conserved cysteine through the conserved F or W. D genes are given only for firm matches. Clone size, where shown, is once, few, many, or a class for clones that have expanded.

d_call: -
v_call: TRBV3-1/TRBV3-2
j_call: TRBJ1-1
clone_size: -
cdr3_nt: TGTGCCACCAAACGACAGTGGAACACTGAAGCTTTCTTT
cdr3_aa: CATKRQWNTEAFF

d_call: -
v_call: TRBV6-2/TRBV6-3
j_call: TRBJ2-7
clone_size: -
cdr3_nt: TGTGCCAGCAGTTTATCCAGGAGTACCTACGAGCAGTACTTC
cdr3_aa: CASSLSRSTYEQYF

d_call: TRBD1
v_call: TRBV10-1
j_call: TRBJ2-3
clone_size: -
cdr3_nt: TGCGCCAGGAAGACAGGGGACAACCTCCCTAGCACAGATACGCAGTATTTT
cdr3_aa: CARKTGDNLPSTDTQYF

d_call: -
v_call: TRBV12-3/TRBV12-4
j_call: TRBJ1-6
clone_size: -
cdr3_nt: TGTGCCAGCAGTTTAAGCAATTCACCCCTCCACTTT
cdr3_aa: CASSLSNSPLHF

d_call: TRBD1
v_call: TRBV5-4
j_call: TRBJ1-2
clone_size: few
cdr3_nt: TGTGCCAGCAGCTCCGGGACAGAGCGCTATGGCTACACCTTC
cdr3_aa: CASSSGTERYGYTF

d_call: -
v_call: TRBV7-9
j_call: TRBJ1-4
clone_size: -
cdr3_nt: TGTGCCAGCAGCTCGACAGGATCTGAAAAACTGTTTTTT
cdr3_aa: CASSSTGSEKLFF

d_call: TRBD1
v_call: TRBV10-3
j_call: TRBJ2-3
clone_size: -
cdr3_nt: TGTGCCATCAGTGCGCGTGACAGGGTTCAATCAGATACGCAGTATTTT
cdr3_aa: CAISARDRVQSDTQYF

d_call: -
v_call: TRBV5-6
j_call: TRBJ1-2
clone_size: -
cdr3_nt: TGTGCCAGCAGCTTTGGACAGAATAACTATGGCTACACCTTC
cdr3_aa: CASSFGQNNYGYTF

d_call: TRBD1
v_call: TRBV12-3/TRBV12-4
j_call: TRBJ1-4
clone_size: -
cdr3_nt: TGTGCCAGCAGTTCAGGACAGGGGGCTCTGTTT
cdr3_aa: CASSSGQGALF

d_call: -
v_call: TRBV5-4
j_call: TRBJ2-3
clone_size: once
cdr3_nt: TGTGCCAGCAGCCCCGGCCGGTCGAGGGGGAGCACAGATACGCAGTATTTT
cdr3_aa: CASSPGRSRGSTDTQYF

d_call: -
v_call: TRBV6-2/TRBV6-3
j_call: TRBJ1-3
clone_size: -
cdr3_nt: TGTGCCAGCAGTACAGGGTTCTCAGGAAACACCATATATTTT
cdr3_aa: CASSTGFSGNTIYF

d_call: TRBD1
v_call: TRBV19
j_call: TRBJ1-5
clone_size: many
cdr3_nt: TGTGCCAGTAAAGGACAGGCGAGTCAGCCCCAGCATTTT
cdr3_aa: CASKGQASQPQHF

d_call: -
v_call: TRBV19
j_call: TRBJ1-5
clone_size: -
cdr3_nt: TGTGCCAGTAGTATGTACAAGAATCAGCCCCAGCATTTT
cdr3_aa: CASSMYKNQPQHF

d_call: -
v_call: TRBV10-3
j_call: TRBJ2-5
clone_size: -
cdr3_nt: TGTGCCATCAGTGAGGTCGGGGTGAAAGAGACCCAGTACTTC
cdr3_aa: CAISEVGVKETQYF

d_call: -
v_call: TRBV27
j_call: TRBJ1-4
clone_size: -
cdr3_nt: TGTGCCAGCAGTAGTACCCGTACAACTAATGAAAAACTGTTTTTT
cdr3_aa: CASSSTRTTNEKLFF

d_call: -
v_call: TRBV5-4
j_call: TRBJ1-3
clone_size: -
cdr3_nt: TGTGCCAGCAGCTTGGCCGTGGGGGTCGGGAACACCATATATTTT
cdr3_aa: CASSLAVGVGNTIYF

d_call: TRBD1
v_call: TRBV5-1
j_call: TRBJ1-2
clone_size: -
cdr3_nt: TGCGCCAGCAGCCCACGAGGACAGGGGGACTATGGCTACACCTTC
cdr3_aa: CASSPRGQGDYGYTF

d_call: -
v_call: TRBV6-1
j_call: TRBJ1-2
clone_size: once
cdr3_nt: TGTGCCAGCAGTGAAAGAAGAACTGGCTACACCTTC
cdr3_aa: CASSERRTGYTF

d_call: -
v_call: TRBV7-9
j_call: TRBJ2-1
clone_size: -
cdr3_nt: TGTGCCAGCAGCTTAGGAGGGTTATCTAGTAGGTACAATGAGCAGTTCTTC
cdr3_aa: CASSLGGLSSRYNEQFF

d_call: -
v_call: TRBV2
j_call: TRBJ1-5
clone_size: -
cdr3_nt: TGTGCCAGCATAGGGGATAGCAATCAGCCCCAGCATTTT
cdr3_aa: CASIGDSNQPQHF

d_call: TRBD1
v_call: TRBV12-5
j_call: TRBJ2-7
clone_size: -
cdr3_nt: TGTGCTAGTGGTTTGGTAGGCGGACAGGGGGCGGGGGAGCAGTACTTC
cdr3_aa: CASGLVGGQGAGEQYF

d_call: TRBD2
v_call: TRBV6-5
j_call: TRBJ2-1
clone_size: -
cdr3_nt: TGTGCCAGCAGTTATATTGGGACTAGCGGGAATGAGCAGTTCTTC
cdr3_aa: CASSYIGTSGNEQFF

d_call: TRBD1
v_call: TRBV12-3/TRBV12-4
j_call: TRBJ2-2
clone_size: -
cdr3_nt: TGTGCCAGCAGTTACAGGGGCACCGGGGAGCTGTTTTTT
cdr3_aa: CASSYRGTGELFF

d_call: TRBD2
v_call: TRBV11-3
j_call: TRBJ2-1
clone_size: -
cdr3_nt: TGTGCCAGCAGCTTACTAGCGGGGGGGCCCTATGAGCAGTTCTTC
cdr3_aa: CASSLLAGGPYEQFF

d_call: -
v_call: TRBV2
j_call: TRBJ1-1
clone_size: once
cdr3_nt: TGTGCCAGCGGGGGGGGAGGGATGAACACTGAAGCTTTCTTT
cdr3_aa: CASGGGGMNTEAFF

d_call: -
v_call: TRBV6-5
j_call: TRBJ1-1
clone_size: -
cdr3_nt: TGTGCCAGCAGGGGGGGTAACAGGGACACTGAAGCTTTCTTT
cdr3_aa: CASRGGNRDTEAFF

d_call: TRBD1
v_call: TRBV2
j_call: TRBJ2-3
clone_size: -
cdr3_nt: TGTGCCAGCGAGGAGGACAGGGAGTGGGATACGCAGTATTTT
cdr3_aa: CASEEDREWDTQYF

d_call: -
v_call: TRBV28
j_call: TRBJ1-2
clone_size: -
cdr3_nt: TGTGCCAGCAGTTGGCCGTCGGCTCCTGCCTACACCTTC
cdr3_aa: CASSWPSAPAYTF

d_call: TRBD1
v_call: TRBV6-5
j_call: TRBJ1-5
clone_size: -
cdr3_nt: TGTGCCAGCAGGAGACAGGGGGTCAATCAGCCCCAGCATTTT
cdr3_aa: CASRRQGVNQPQHF

d_call: TRBD1
v_call: TRBV9
j_call: TRBJ1-2
clone_size: -
cdr3_nt: TGTGCCAGCAGCGTCACCGGGACAGGGGACTTTGGCTACACCTTC
cdr3_aa: CASSVTGTGDFGYTF

d_call: -
v_call: TRBV27
j_call: TRBJ1-4
clone_size: -
cdr3_nt: TGTGCCAGCAGTTTAAGGTTTGCAACTAATGAAAAACTGTTTTTT
cdr3_aa: CASSLRFATNEKLFF

d_call: TRBD1
v_call: TRBV2
j_call: TRBJ2-3
clone_size: -
cdr3_nt: TGTGCCAGCAGTAGGGACAGGAAAGACACAGATACGCAGTATTTT
cdr3_aa: CASSRDRKDTDTQYF

d_call: TRBD2
v_call: TRBV6-5
j_call: TRBJ2-3
clone_size: -
cdr3_nt: TGTGCCAGCAGTCCGGGGAGCGGGGGGGCGGCTACGCAGTATTTT
cdr3_aa: CASSPGSGGAATQYF

d_call: -
v_call: TRBV5-6
j_call: TRBJ2-3
clone_size: -
cdr3_nt: TGTGCCAGCAGCTTGCTTCGCTCTGGCAGGCTACTCACAGATACGCAGTATTTT
cdr3_aa: CASSLLRSGRLLTDTQYF

d_call: -
v_call: TRBV27
j_call: TRBJ1-2
clone_size: -
cdr3_nt: TGTGCCAGCAGTCCGTTGGGACTGTGGGCCGAGAGCTACACCTTC
cdr3_aa: CASSPLGLWAESYTF

d_call: TRBD2
v_call: TRBV19
j_call: TRBJ2-7
clone_size: -
cdr3_nt: TGTGCCAGTACTCCCTACCACGGGGGACTAGCGGGGGCCATTGACGAGCAGTACTTC
cdr3_aa: CASTPYHGGLAGAIDEQYF

d_call: -
v_call: TRBV10-2
j_call: TRBJ1-2
clone_size: few
cdr3_nt: TGCGCCAGCAGTGAAAGGGCAGATCACTATGGCTACACCTTC
cdr3_aa: CASSERADHYGYTF

d_call: -
v_call: TRBV15
j_call: TRBJ1-4
clone_size: -
cdr3_nt: TGTGCCACCAGCAGAGTACAGGGCACGACTAATGAAAAACTGTTTTTT
cdr3_aa: CATSRVQGTTNEKLFF

d_call: TRBD1
v_call: TRBV19
j_call: TRBJ1-4
clone_size: -
cdr3_nt: TGTGCCACCACGGGACAGGGCTATGAAAAACTGTTTTTT
cdr3_aa: CATTGQGYEKLFF

d_call: -
v_call: TRBV15
j_call: TRBJ1-5
clone_size: -
cdr3_nt: TGTGCCACCAGCAGAGGAAGATTCAATAGCAATCAGCCCCAGCATTTT
cdr3_aa: CATSRGRFNSNQPQHF

d_call: -
v_call: TRBV30
j_call: TRBJ1-1
clone_size: -
cdr3_nt: TGTGCCTGGAGTGCTCCGGGGGAGACTGAAGCTTTCTTT
cdr3_aa: CAWSAPGETEAFF

d_call: -
v_call: TRBV10-3
j_call: TRBJ1-3
clone_size: -
cdr3_nt: TGTGCCATCAGTGGAAGCGAGGCAGGCTCTGGAAACACCATATATTTT
cdr3_aa: CAISGSEAGSGNTIYF

d_call: TRBD1
v_call: TRBV28
j_call: TRBJ1-1
clone_size: -
cdr3_nt: TGTGCCAGCAGTCCCCGAGGGGTCAGGGGGCGAGACACTGAAGCTTTCTTT
cdr3_aa: CASSPRGVRGRDTEAFF

d_call: -
v_call: TRBV12-5
j_call: TRBJ1-2
clone_size: -
cdr3_nt: TGTGCTAGTGGTTATGGCGGGACGGCCTATGGCTACACCTTC
cdr3_aa: CASGYGGTAYGYTF

d_call: -
v_call: TRBV27
j_call: TRBJ1-6
clone_size: -
cdr3_nt: TGTGCCAGCAGGGACAGCTTAAGACCCCTCCACTTT
cdr3_aa: CASRDSLRPLHF

d_call: -
v_call: TRBV5-8
j_call: TRBJ2-7
clone_size: -
cdr3_nt: TGTGCCAGCAGCTTGACCAGGGTTTTCCACGAGCAGTACTTC
cdr3_aa: CASSLTRVFHEQYF

d_call: -
v_call: TRBV11-3
j_call: TRBJ2-3
clone_size: -
cdr3_nt: TGTGCCAGCAGCTTAGGGAGCGGTGGGGCAGATACGCAGTATTTT
cdr3_aa: CASSLGSGGADTQYF

d_call: -
v_call: TRBV30
j_call: TRBJ2-1
clone_size: once
cdr3_nt: TGTGCCTGGAGTAGGGGACCCCTGGGCAATGAGCAGTTCTTC
cdr3_aa: CAWSRGPLGNEQFF

d_call: -
v_call: TRBV19
j_call: TRBJ1-1
clone_size: -
cdr3_nt: TGTGCCAGTAGTATTATGGTGAACACTGAAGCTTTCTTT
cdr3_aa: CASSIMVNTEAFF

d_call: -
v_call: TRBV29-1
j_call: TRBJ2-7
clone_size: -
cdr3_nt: TGCAGCGTTGAAGGAGGGGACGGAACCTACGAGCAGTACTTC
cdr3_aa: CSVEGGDGTYEQYF

d_call: -
v_call: TRBV7-9
j_call: TRBJ2-3
clone_size: -
cdr3_nt: TGTGCCAGCAGCCCCCCGGGTGGACAGTTCACAGATACGCAGTATTTT
cdr3_aa: CASSPPGGQFTDTQYF